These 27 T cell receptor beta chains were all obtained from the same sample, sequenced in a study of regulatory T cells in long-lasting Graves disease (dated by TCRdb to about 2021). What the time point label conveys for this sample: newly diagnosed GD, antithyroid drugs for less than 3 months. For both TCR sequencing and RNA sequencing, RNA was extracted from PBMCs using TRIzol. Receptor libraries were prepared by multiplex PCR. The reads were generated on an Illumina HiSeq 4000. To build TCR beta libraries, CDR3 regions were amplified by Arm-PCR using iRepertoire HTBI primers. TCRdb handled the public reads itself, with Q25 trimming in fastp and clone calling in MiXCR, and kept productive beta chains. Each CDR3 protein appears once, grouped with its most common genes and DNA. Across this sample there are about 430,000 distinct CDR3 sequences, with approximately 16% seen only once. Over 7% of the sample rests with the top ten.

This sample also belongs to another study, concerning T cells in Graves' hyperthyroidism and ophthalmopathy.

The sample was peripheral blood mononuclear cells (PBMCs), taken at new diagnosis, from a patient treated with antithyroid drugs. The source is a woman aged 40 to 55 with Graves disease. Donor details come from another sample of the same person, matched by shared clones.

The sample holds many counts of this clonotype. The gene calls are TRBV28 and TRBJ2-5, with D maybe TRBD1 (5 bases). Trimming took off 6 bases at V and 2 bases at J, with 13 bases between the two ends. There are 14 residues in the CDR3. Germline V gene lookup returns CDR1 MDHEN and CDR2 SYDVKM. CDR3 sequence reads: CASSLRQIQETQYF. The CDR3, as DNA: TGTGCCAGCAGCCTCCGACAGATACAAGAGACCCAGTACTTC.

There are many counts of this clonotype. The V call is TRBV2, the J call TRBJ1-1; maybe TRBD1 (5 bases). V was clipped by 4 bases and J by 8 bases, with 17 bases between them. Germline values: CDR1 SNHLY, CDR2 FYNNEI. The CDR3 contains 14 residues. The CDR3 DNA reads TGTGCCAGCAGTGGGGACGGATGGCTCTGGGAAGCTTTCTTT. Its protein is CASSGDGWLWEAFF. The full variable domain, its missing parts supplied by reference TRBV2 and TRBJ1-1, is EPEVTQTPSHQVTQMGQEVILRCVPISNHLYFYWYRQILGQKVEFLVSFYNNEISEKSEIFDDQFSVERPDGSNFTLKIRSTKLEDSAMYFCASSGDGWLWEAFFGQGTRLTVV.

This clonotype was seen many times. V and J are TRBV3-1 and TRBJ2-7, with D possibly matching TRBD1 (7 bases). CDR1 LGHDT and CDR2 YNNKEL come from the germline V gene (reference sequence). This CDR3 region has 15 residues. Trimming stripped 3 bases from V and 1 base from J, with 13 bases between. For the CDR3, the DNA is TGTGCCAGCAGCCATGATCCAGGGGGGTCCTACGAGCAGTACTTC. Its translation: CASSHDPGGSYEQYF.

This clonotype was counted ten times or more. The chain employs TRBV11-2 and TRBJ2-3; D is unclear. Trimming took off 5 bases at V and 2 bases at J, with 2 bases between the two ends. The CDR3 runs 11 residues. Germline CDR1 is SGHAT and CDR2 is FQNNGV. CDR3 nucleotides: TGTGCCAGCAGCCACACAGATACGCAGTATTTT. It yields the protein CASSHTDTQYF.

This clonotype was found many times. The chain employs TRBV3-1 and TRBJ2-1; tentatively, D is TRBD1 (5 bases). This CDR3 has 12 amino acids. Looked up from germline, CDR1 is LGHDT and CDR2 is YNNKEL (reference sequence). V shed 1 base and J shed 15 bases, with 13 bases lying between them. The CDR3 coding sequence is TGTGCCAGCAGCCAAGGGTTGAGGCAGGGGTTCTTC. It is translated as CASSQGLRQGFF.

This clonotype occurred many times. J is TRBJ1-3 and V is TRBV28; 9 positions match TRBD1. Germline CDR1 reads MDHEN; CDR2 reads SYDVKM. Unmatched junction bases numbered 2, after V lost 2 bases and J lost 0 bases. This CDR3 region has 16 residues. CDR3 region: CASSLDRGSSGNTIYF. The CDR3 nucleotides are TGTGCCAGCAGTTTAGACAGGGGGAGCTCTGGAAACACCATATATTTT.

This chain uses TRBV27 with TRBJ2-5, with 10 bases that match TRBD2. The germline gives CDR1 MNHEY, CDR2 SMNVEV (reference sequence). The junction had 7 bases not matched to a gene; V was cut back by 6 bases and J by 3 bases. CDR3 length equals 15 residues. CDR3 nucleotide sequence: TGTGCCAGCAGCGAATACGGACTAGCGGAAGAGACCCAGTACTTC. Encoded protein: CASSEYGLAEETQYF.

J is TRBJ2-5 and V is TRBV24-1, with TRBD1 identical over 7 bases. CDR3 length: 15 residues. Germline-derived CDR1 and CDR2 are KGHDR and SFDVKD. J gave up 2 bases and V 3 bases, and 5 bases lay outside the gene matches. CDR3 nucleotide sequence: TGTGCCACCAGTGATCCCCTGACAGGGCAAGAGACCCAGTACTTC. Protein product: CATSDPLTGQETQYF.

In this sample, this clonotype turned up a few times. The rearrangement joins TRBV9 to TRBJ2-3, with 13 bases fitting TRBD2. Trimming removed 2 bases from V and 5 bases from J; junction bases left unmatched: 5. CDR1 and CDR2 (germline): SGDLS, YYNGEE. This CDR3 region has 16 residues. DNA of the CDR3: TGTGCCAGCAGCGTCGGGACTAGCGGGGTACAAGATACGCAGTATTTT. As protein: CASSVGTSGVQDTQYF.

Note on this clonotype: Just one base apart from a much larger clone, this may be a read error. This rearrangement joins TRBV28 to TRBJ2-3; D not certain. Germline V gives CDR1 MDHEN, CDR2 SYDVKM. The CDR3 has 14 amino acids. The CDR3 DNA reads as TGTGCCACCAGTGAGACCGGGAGCACAGATACGCAGTATTTT. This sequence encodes CATSETGSTDTQYF.

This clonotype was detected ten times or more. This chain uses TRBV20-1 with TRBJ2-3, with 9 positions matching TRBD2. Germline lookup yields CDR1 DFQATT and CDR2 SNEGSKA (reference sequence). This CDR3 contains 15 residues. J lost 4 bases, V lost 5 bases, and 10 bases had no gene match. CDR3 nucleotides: TGCAGTGCTCCTCGAGGCGGGGGGGAGGCAGATACGCAGTATTTT. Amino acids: CSAPRGGGEADTQYF.

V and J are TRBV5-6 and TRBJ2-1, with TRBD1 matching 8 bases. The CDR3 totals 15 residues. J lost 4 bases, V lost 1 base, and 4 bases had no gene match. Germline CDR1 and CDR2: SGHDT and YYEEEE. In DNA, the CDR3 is TGTGCCAGCAGCTTGTTGCGGACAGGGTACAATGAGCAGTTCTTC. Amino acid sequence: CASSLLRTGYNEQFF.

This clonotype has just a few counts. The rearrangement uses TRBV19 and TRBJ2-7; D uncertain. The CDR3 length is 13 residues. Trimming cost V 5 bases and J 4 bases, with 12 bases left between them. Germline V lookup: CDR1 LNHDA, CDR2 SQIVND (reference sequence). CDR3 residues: CASSPLLGYEQYF. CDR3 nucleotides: TGTGCCAGTAGTCCACTCCTGGGGTACGAGCAGTACTTC.

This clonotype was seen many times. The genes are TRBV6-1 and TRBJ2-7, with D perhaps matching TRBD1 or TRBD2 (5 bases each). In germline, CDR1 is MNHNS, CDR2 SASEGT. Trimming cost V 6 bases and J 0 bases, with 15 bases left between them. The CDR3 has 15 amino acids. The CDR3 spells CASSQTGTVSYEQYF. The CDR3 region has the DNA TGTGCCAGCAGCCAGACCGGGACCGTCTCCTACGAGCAGTACTTC.

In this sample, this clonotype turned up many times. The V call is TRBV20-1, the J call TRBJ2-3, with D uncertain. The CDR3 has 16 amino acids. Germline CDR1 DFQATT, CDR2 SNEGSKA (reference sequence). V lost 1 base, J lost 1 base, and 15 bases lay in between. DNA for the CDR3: TGCAGTGCTAGAGGGCCTACAAGGTTAGGCACAGATACGCAGTATTTT. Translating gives CSARGPTRLGTDTQYF.

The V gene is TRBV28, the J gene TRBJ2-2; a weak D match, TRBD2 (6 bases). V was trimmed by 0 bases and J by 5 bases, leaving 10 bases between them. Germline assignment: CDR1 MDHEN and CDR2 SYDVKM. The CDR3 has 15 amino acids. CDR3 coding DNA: TGTGCCAGCAGTTTATGGCCGGGGAGGACCGGGGAGCTGTTTTTT. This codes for CASSLWPGRTGELFF.

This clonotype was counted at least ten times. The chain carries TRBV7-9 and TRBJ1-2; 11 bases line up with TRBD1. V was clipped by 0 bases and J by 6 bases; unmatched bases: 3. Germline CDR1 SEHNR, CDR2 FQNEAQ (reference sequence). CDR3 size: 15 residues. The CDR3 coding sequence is TGTGCCAGCAGCTTAGCTGGACAGGGGGCAGATGGCTACACCTTC. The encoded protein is CASSLAGQGADGYTF. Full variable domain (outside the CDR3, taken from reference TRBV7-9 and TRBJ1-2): DTGVSQNPRHKITKRGQNVTFRCDPISEHNRLYWYRQTLGQGPEFLTYFQNEAQLEKSRLLSDRFSAERPKGSFSTLEIQRTEQGDSAMYLCASSLAGQGADGYTFGSGTRLTVV.

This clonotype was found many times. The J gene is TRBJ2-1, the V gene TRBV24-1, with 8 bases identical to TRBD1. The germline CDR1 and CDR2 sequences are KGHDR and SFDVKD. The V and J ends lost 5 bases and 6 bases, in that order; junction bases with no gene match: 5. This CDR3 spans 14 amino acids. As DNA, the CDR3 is TGTGCCACCAGTGGAGTACAGGGGGGCAATGAGCAGTTCTTC. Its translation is CATSGVQGGNEQFF.

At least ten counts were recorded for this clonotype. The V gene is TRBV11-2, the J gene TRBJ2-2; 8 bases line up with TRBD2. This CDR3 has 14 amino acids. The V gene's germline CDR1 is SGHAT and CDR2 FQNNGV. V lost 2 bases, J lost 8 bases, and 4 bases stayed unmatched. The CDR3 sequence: CASSLLAGEGELFF. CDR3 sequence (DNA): TGTGCCAGCAGCTTACTAGCGGGTGAAGGGGAGCTGTTTTTT.

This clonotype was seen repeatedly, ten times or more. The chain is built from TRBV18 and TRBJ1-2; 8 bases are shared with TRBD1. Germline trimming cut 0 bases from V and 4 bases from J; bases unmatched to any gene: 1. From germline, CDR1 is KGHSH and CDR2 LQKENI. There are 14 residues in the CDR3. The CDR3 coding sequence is TGTGCCAGCTCACCACCGACAGGGGTCTATGGCTACACCTTC. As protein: CASSPPTGVYGYTF.

The CDR3 sequence is CASSYEGVGANVLTF. The CDR3 DNA sequence: TGTGCCAGCAGTTACGAGGGGGTGGGGGCCAACGTCCTGACTTTC. This chain joins TRBV6-2 or TRBV6-3 and TRBJ2-6; TRBD1 is a possible D gene (6 bases). Germline CDR1 and CDR2: MNHEY and SVGEGT. V lost 2 bases, J lost 4 bases, and 9 bases lay in between. The CDR3 is 15 amino acids.

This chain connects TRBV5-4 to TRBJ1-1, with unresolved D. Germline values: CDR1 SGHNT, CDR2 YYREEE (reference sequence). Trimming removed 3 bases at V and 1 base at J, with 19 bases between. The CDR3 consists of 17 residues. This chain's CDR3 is CASSSSIGLSSNTEAFF. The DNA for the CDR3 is TGTGCCAGCAGCTCTTCCATTGGGCTTTCGTCGAACACTGAAGCTTTCTTT.

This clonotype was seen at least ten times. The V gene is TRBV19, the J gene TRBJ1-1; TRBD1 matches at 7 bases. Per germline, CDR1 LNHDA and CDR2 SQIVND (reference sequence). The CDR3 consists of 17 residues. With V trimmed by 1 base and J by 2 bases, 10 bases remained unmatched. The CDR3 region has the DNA TGTGCCAGTAGTATAGCCCGACAGGGCAGGGTAAACACTGAAGCTTTCTTT. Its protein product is CASSIARQGRVNTEAFF.

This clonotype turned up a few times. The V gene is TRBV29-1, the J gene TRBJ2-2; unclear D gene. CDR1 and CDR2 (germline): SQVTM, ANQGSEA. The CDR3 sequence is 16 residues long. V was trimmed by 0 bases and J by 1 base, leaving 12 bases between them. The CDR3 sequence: CSVEDLGRQNTGELFF. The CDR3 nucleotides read TGCAGCGTTGAAGATCTCGGACGGCAGAACACCGGGGAGCTGTTTTTT.

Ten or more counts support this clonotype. CDR3 sequence reads: CASSLSTSGRAIETQYF. The CDR3 bases are TGTGCCAGCAGCTTAAGCACTAGCGGGAGGGCGATCGAGACCCAGTACTTC. V usage is TRBV11-2 and J usage is TRBJ2-5; 13 nucleotides align to TRBD2. Looked up from germline, CDR1 is SGHAT and CDR2 is FQNNGV. The CDR3 is made up of 17 amino acids. V gave up 2 bases and J gave up 5 bases; unmatched junction bases: 8.

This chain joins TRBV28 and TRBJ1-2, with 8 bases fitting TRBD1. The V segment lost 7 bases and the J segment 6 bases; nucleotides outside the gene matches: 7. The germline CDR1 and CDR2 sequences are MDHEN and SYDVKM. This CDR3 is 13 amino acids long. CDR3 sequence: CASIHRGGNGYTF. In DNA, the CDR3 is TGTGCCAGCATCCACAGGGGGGGGAATGGCTACACCTTC.

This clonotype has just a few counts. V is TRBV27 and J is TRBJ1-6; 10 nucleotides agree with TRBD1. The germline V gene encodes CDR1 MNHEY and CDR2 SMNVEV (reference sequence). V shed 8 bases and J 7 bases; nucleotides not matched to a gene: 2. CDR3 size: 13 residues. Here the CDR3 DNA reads TGTGCCAGCGGGGGACAGGGGAATTCACCCCTCCACTTT. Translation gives CASGGQGNSPLHF.